This is a list of T cell receptor beta chains from one sample in a study of blood T cell repertoires in COVID-19. Produced via immunoSEQ multiplex PCR; TCRdb's table is partial and in-frame only. The sample yields roughly 150,000 clones, approximately 86% seen once. Sequences were obtained from peripheral blood. These receptors were taken from a woman older than 75 with COVID-19, enrolled during active disease. CDR3s include the opening cysteine and the closing phenylalanine or tryptophan. A D gene is named only where the DNA matches it firmly. Size values are once, few and many counts, or a class for expanded clones, and some rows have none.

CASSAAQVKAGGAYEQYF	TGTGCCAGCAGTGCTGCTCAGGTGAAGGCGGGAGGAGCCTACGAGCAGTACTTC	18	-	TRBD2	TRBV27	TRBJ2-7
CASSPHQTGSNQPQHF	TGTGCCAGCAGTCCCCACCAGACAGGGAGCAATCAGCCCCAGCATTTT	16	-	TRBD1	TRBV28	TRBJ1-5
CASSTRQVEQYF	TGTGCCAGCAGTACTCGACAGGTCGAGCAGTACTTC	12	once	-	TRBV6-6	TRBJ2-7
CSAPTGREAFF	TGCAGTGCGCCGACAGGGCGTGAAGCTTTCTTT	11	-	TRBD1	TRBV20-1	TRBJ1-1
CATSVGTGVGEKLFF	TGTGCCACCAGTGTGGGGACAGGGGTTGGTGAAAAACTGTTTTTT	15	-	TRBD1	TRBV24-1	TRBJ1-4
CASSKGQVNTEAFF	TGTGCCAGCAGCAAAGGTCAGGTCAACACTGAAGCTTTCTTT	14	-	-	TRBV21-1	TRBJ1-1
CASSSWTSGLYEQYF	TGTGCCAGCAGTTCCTGGACTAGCGGGTTATACGAGCAGTACTTC	15	-	TRBD2	TRBV6-5	TRBJ2-7
CATAGVNSNYGYTF	TGTGCCACGGCGGGTGTGAATTCTAACTATGGCTACACCTTC	14	-	-	TRBV28	TRBJ1-2
CASSYSRTGENQPQHF	TGTGCCAGCAGTTACTCGAGGACAGGAGAAAATCAGCCCCAGCATTTT	16	-	TRBD1	TRBV6-6	TRBJ1-5
CASRESGSWGGEQYF	TGTGCCAGTAGGGAAAGCGGGAGTTGGGGTGGCGAGCAGTACTTC	15	-	TRBD2	TRBV19	TRBJ2-7
CASSQVLGARGYTF	TGTGCCAGCAGCCAAGTATTAGGGGCACGAGGCTACACCTTC	14	-	-	TRBV14	TRBJ1-2
CATSDRGEVTDTQYF	TGTGCCACCAGCGACCGAGGAGAGGTCACAGATACGCAGTATTTT	15	-	-	TRBV15	TRBJ2-3
CAIGDGTPRNSPLHF	TGTGCCATCGGTGACGGGACTCCGAGGAATTCACCCCTCCACTTT	15	-	-	TRBV10-3	TRBJ1-6
CATRGLATDTQYF	TGTGCCACCCGCGGACTAGCCACAGATACGCAGTATTTT	13	few	TRBD2	TRBV15	TRBJ2-3
CASSFRENTEAFF	TGTGCCAGCAGTTTTCGGGAAAACACTGAAGCTTTCTTT	13	-	-	TRBV27	TRBJ1-1
CASSLGLRDRGTEQYF	TGTGCCAGCAGCTTAGGGTTGCGGGACAGGGGAACCGAGCAGTACTTC	16	-	TRBD1	TRBV7-2	TRBJ2-7
CASRSGGNGEQYF	TGTGCCAGCAGGTCAGGGGGCAACGGCGAGCAGTACTTC	13	-	TRBD1	TRBV6-5	TRBJ2-7
CASSIRTAKGANVLTF	TGTGCCAGTAGTATCAGGACAGCCAAGGGGGCCAACGTCCTGACTTTC	16	-	-	TRBV19	TRBJ2-6
CASTDRLQTEAFF	TGTGCCAGTACTGACAGGTTACAGACTGAAGCTTTCTTT	13	-	-	TRBV19	TRBJ1-1
CASSQEVAVAYEQYF	TGTGCCAGCAGCCAAGAAGTGGCCGTCGCCTACGAGCAGTACTTC	15	-	-	TRBV4-2	TRBJ2-7
CASSRGLAGADTQYF	TGTGCCAGCAGCAGAGGGCTAGCGGGAGCAGATACGCAGTATTTT	15	-	TRBD2	TRBV4-2	TRBJ2-3
CASSPARGNSPLHF	TGTGCCAGCAGCCCCGCTAGGGGTAATTCACCCCTCCACTTT	14	few	-	TRBV7-2	TRBJ1-6
CASGNNEKLFF	TGTGCCAGCGGCAATAATGAAAAACTGTTTTTT	11	-	-	TRBV9	TRBJ1-4
CASTVDRAAAGELFF	TGTGCCAGCACGGTCGACCGCGCGGCTGCCGGGGAGCTGTTTTTT	15	-	-	TRBV28	TRBJ2-2
CASSFHTNPGEQYF	TGTGCCAGCAGTTTCCACACTAACCCGGGGGAGCAGTACTTC	14	many	-	TRBV28	TRBJ2-7
CASSEAQTGTEAFF	TGTGCCAGCAGTGAAGCGCAGACGGGCACTGAAGCTTTCTTT	14	-	-	TRBV6-1	TRBJ1-1
CASSLLDLTDTQYF	TGTGCCAGCAGCCTACTAGATCTTACAGATACGCAGTATTTT	14	-	-	TRBV28	TRBJ2-3
CASSHGTGYEQYF	TGCGCCAGCAGCCACGGGACAGGGTACGAGCAGTACTTC	13	-	TRBD1	TRBV4-3	TRBJ2-7
CASSLGRGGSGNTIYF	TGTGCCAGCAGTTTGGGCCGGGGGGGATCTGGAAACACCATATATTTT	16	-	-	TRBV28	TRBJ1-3
CATSVFNRAEAFF	TGTGCCACCAGTGTGTTCAACAGGGCTGAAGCTTTCTTT	13	-	-	TRBV24-1	TRBJ1-1
CASTSGRTTDTQYF	TGTGCCAGCACGAGCGGGAGGACCACAGATACGCAGTATTTT	14	-	TRBD2	TRBV2	TRBJ2-3